Listed below are T cell receptor beta chains from one sample, sequenced in a study of shared clonotypes between healthy human individuals. Method: immunoSEQ multiplex PCR; TCRdb's copy keeps in-frame clones and lacks some. The sample yields about 2.2 million clones, approximately 94% seen once. The sequenced sample consisted of naive CD8+ T cells from PBMCs. These receptors all come from a man younger than 35 in good health. Some clones in this sample may be carry-over from other donors' samples. Both conserved end residues are part of each CDR3. A D gene is named only where the DNA matches it firmly. A row's size may be missing; if present it is once, few, many or a size class.

CDR3 DNA,CDR3 protein,J gene,V gene,clone size,D gene
TGTGCCAGCAGTTCTTTTAGGGTAGGGAACTATGGCTACACCTTC,CASSSFRVGNYGYTF,TRBJ1-2,TRBV27,NA,NA
TGTGCCAGCAGCCAAGATGCTCGGGTAGCGGGAGTCGCCGGGGAGCTGTTTTTT,CASSQDARVAGVAGELFF,TRBJ2-2,TRBV14,NA,TRBD2
TGTGCCAGCAGTCCCCTCGGGGCCAACGTCCTGACTTTC,CASSPLGANVLTF,TRBJ2-6,TRBV27,once,NA
TGTGCCAGCAGCCAGAAACAAGGGGCAAAAGCCGGGGAGCTGTTTTTT,CASSQKQGAKAGELFF,TRBJ2-2,TRBV11-3,NA,NA
TGTGCCAGCAAGGACAGGGACCACGAAAAACTGTTTTTT,CASKDRDHEKLFF,TRBJ1-4,TRBV7-9,few,TRBD1
TGTGCCAGCAGCGCAGGACGGAATGAGCAGTTCTTC,CASSAGRNEQFF,TRBJ2-1,TRBV9,NA,NA
TGTGCCAGCAGTTTTCGGGGAAGTAAGAGGAGTGGGGTCGAGCAGTACTTC,CASSFRGSKRSGVEQYF,TRBJ2-7,TRBV28,NA,NA
TGTGCCAGCAGCGTGGGGACTAGCGGGATGAGGGATGAGCAGTTCTTC,CASSVGTSGMRDEQFF,TRBJ2-1,TRBV9,NA,TRBD2
TGTGCCTGGAGTGTACAAACCGGGCAGGGGGGGAGCTACACCTTC,CAWSVQTGQGGSYTF,TRBJ1-2,TRBV30,NA,TRBD1
TGTGCCAGCAGTTACGGGGGTGTTCGGCCCTACGAGCAGTACTTC,CASSYGGVRPYEQYF,TRBJ2-7,TRBV6-5,NA,NA
TGCGCCAGCAGCCAAGATCCACGAGAACTAGAATACGAGCAGTACTTC,CASSQDPRELEYEQYF,TRBJ2-7,TRBV4-1,NA,NA
TGTGCCAGCAGCCAAGGGCGGTCGGCCGAGCAGTACTTC,CASSQGRSAEQYF,TRBJ2-7,TRBV4-2,NA,NA
TGTGCCAGTAGTTTTCGAGGACTAGCGGGAGGTCGCACCGGGGAGCTGTTTTTT,CASSFRGLAGGRTGELFF,TRBJ2-2,TRBV19,NA,TRBD2